Sequencing of this T cell receptor (beta chain) was carried out in a study of untreated major depressive disorder. Comments on this clone: Antigen: not known.

Study-wide results and limits: Depressed patients' CD4+ T cells carried increased TRBV05-01 (Vbeta 5.1) usage versus control CD4+ T cells.

Sequencing used immunoSEQ multiplex PCR; TCRdb keeps in-frame clones, though not all of them. Of about 25,000 clones listed, 91% are singletons. The CDR3 has 17 residues. The germline gives CDR1 SGHVS, CDR2 FNYEAQ. V was clipped by 4 bases and J by 4 bases; unmatched bases: 14. The J gene is TRBJ2-7, the V gene TRBV7-6, with 9 nucleotides matching TRBD2. The specimen sequenced was CD4+ T cells from PBMCs. The source of this sequence is a woman aged 25 to 39 with major depressive disorder. The CDR3, as DNA: TGTGCCAGCAGCTCCCTGCCGGGGCGGGAGGGCCCATACGAGCAGTACTTC. The encoded protein is CASSSLPGREGPYEQYF.